This TCR beta chain was obtained from a study of control samples from healthy donors and cancer patients (dated by TCRdb to the early 2020s). V was cut back by 6 bases and J by 8 bases, leaving a gap of 13 bases between them. The CDR3 runs 12 amino acids, cysteine and phenylalanine included. Only the CDR3 DNA stays, 36 bases, in frame from base 1. Libraries came from the immunoSEQ multiplex PCR assay. TCRdb re-hosts the immuneACCESS table, in-frame sequences only. Its copies lack some clones; in the studies checked, an unresolved V gene accounts for under half of them, and the cause for the rest is not known. In all, the sample holds approximately 180,000 clones, and roughly 94% of those were seen once. Approximately 1.4% of the sample goes to the ten largest clones. About this clone itself: No cognate antigen has been identified for it. Base-call qualities are not available, and no considerably larger clone is one nucleotide away.

Sequencing was carried out using blood. The chain is made from TRBV12-3 or TRBV12-4 and TRBJ1-1; there is no confident call for the D gene. This sequence was found in a young woman in good health. This receptor carries the CDR3 CASSPGLSEAFF. The sequenced DNA is TGTGCCAGCAGCCCCGGACTTTCCGAAGCTTTCTTT.